The clone carrying this T cell receptor beta chain was observed at least ten times. Germline V gene sequence: CDR1 WSHSY, CDR2 SAAADI. The ends lost 3 bases at V and 8 bases at J; junction bases unmatched: 7. The CDR3 runs to 14 residues. The data originate from a study of spatial heterogeneity in lung cancer. Turning to the study itself: Samples were obtained from about 75 donors, all untreated early-stage non-small cell lung cancer patients.

Time point of the sample: blood at routine non-recurrence follow-up after resection. MiXCR was run by TCRdb on the 5' RACE reads, yielding one entry per CDR3 protein. This sample has just under 45,000 distinct CDR3 sequences, with 20% to 25% found just once. The clonotype was recovered from a female donor with early-stage non-small cell lung cancer. The J gene is TRBJ2-1, the V gene TRBV10-2; 7 bases map to TRBD1. The specimen comprised PBMCs, sampled at follow-up. CDR3: CASSEIKGGDEQFF. In DNA, the CDR3 is TGCGCCAGCAGTGAAATAAAAGGGGGCGATGAGCAGTTCTTC.